This is a list of T cell receptor beta chains from one sample in a study of blood T cells in healthy people across ages. Via MiXCR, TCRdb re-called the 5' RACE reads, giving one row per CDR3 protein. The repertoire holds around 1.7 million distinct CDR3 sequences, with roughly 28% as singletons. Sequenced: blood. The source of these receptors is a woman aged 25 to 45 in good health. Both conserved end residues are trimmed from each CDR3.

v_call,j_call,cdr3_aa
TRBV6-1,TRBJ2-3,ASGSGLAGSPDTQY
TRBV6-5,TRBJ2-7,ASTRGQDYEQY
TRBV20-1,TRBJ1-1,SAPKVDRVEAF
TRBV2,TRBJ1-5,ASRWTDNQPQH
TRBV7-2,TRBJ2-1,ASSLTSGGYNEQC
TRBV7-9,TRBJ1-5,ASSQWTGGTDNQPQH
TRBV5-6,TRBJ1-6,ASSLGSQSPLH
TRBV15,TRBJ2-3,ATSRDPPSGSTDTQY
TRBV28,TRBJ2-2,ASSLNRGYTGELF
TRBV30,TRBJ2-7,AWSPRDYEQY
TRBV28,.,ASRASDRNYEQY
TRBV7-9,TRBJ2-7,ASSLPGNRGLSLHEQY
TRBV18,TRBJ1-2,ASSPYRGQGAVGYGYT
TRBV6-2/TRBV6-3,TRBJ2-7,ASRGGGNPPLIEQY
TRBV5-1,.,ASSQSGTSGGETQY
TRBV6-5,TRBJ2-7,ASSYRTGLHEQY
TRBV12-5,TRBJ2-1,ASGLSQKDEQF
TRBV7-9,TRBJ2-1,ASSDEQF
TRBV6-1,TRBJ2-1,ASMPGESNEQF
TRBV11-2,TRBJ2-3,ASSFVAGSTDTQY
TRBV12-3/TRBV12-4,TRBJ1-6,ASSLAAFGNSPLH
TRBV10-2,TRBJ2-1,ASSSGGAGEQF
TRBV19,TRBJ1-2,ASRQGHGYT
TRBV6-5,.,ASRPGVRGETQY
TRBV7-2,TRBJ2-1,ASSDPANEQF
TRBV3-1,TRBJ2-7,ASSRSGQGAFYEQY
TRBV7-2,TRBJ2-5,ATLKAGTAKETQY
TRBV7-2,TRBJ2-7,ASSSGGRREQY
TRBV30,TRBJ2-7,AWRHGQGSYEQY
TRBV5-5,TRBJ2-5,ASSLEDGAGETQY
TRBV6-1,TRBJ2-7,ASSEVAARPTYEQY
TRBV5-1,TRBJ1-2,ASSLDGEPYGCT
TRBV6-2/TRBV6-3,TRBJ2-1,ASRPGQGGREQF
TRBV12-3/TRBV12-4,TRBJ2-3,ASSPRLAGASDTQY
TRBV18,TRBJ1-2,ASSPATESYGYT